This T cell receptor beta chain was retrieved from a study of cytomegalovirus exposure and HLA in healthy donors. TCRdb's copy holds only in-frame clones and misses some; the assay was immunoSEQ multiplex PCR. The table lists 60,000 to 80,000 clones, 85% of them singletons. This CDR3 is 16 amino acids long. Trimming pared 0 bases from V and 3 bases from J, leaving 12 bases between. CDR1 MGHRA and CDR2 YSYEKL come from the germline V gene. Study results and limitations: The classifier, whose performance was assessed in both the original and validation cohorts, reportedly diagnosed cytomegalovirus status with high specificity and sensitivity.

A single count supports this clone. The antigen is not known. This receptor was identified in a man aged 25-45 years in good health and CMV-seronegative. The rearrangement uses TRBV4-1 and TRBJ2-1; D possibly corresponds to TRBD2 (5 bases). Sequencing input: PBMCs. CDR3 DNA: TGCGCCAGCAGCCAAGATCCGGGGATAAGCTACAATGAGCAGTTCTTC. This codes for CASSQDPGISYNEQFF.